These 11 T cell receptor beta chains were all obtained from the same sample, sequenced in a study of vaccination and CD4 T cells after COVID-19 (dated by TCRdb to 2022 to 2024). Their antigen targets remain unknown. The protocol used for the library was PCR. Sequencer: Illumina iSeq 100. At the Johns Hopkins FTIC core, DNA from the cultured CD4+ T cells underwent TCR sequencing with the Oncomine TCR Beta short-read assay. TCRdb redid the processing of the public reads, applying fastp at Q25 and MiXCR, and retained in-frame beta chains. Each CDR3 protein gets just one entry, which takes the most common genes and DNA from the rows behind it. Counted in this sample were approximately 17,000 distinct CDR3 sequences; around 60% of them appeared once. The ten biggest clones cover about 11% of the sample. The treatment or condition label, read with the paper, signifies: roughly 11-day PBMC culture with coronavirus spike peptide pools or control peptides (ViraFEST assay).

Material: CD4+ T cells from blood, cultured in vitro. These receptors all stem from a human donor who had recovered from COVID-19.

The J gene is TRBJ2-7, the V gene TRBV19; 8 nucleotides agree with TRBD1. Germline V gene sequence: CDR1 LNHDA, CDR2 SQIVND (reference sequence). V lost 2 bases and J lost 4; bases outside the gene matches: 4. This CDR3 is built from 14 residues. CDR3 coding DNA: TGTGCCAGTAGTATAAGGCAGGGGGCTTACGAGCAGTACTTC. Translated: CASSIRQGAYEQYF.

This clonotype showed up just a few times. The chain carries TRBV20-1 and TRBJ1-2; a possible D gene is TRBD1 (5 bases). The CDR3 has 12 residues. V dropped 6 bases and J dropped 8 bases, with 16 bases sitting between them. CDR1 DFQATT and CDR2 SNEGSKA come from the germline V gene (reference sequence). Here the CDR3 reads CSAHNRPGGYTF. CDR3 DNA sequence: TGCAGTGCCCATAACAGGCCTGGGGGCTACACCTTC.

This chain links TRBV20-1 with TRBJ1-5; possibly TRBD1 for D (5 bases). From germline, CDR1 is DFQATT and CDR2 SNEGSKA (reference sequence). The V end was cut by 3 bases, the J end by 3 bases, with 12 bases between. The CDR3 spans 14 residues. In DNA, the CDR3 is TGCAGTGCTAGCTGGGGGATCAACAATCAGCCCCAGCATTTT. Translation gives CSASWGINNQPQHF.

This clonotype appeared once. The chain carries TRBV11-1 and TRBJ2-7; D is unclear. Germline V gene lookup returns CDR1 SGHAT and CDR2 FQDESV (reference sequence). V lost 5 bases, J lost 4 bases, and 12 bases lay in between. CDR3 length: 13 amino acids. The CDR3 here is CASSLVPPYEQYF. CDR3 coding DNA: TGTGCCAGCAGCCTAGTCCCTCCTTACGAGCAGTACTTC.

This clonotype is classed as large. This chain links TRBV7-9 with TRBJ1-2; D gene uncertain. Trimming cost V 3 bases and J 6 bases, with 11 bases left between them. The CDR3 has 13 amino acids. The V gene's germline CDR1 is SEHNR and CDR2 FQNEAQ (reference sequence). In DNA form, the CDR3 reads TGTGCCAGCAGCTTGGACCTCCCCCATGGCTACACCTTC. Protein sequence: CASSLDLPHGYTF.

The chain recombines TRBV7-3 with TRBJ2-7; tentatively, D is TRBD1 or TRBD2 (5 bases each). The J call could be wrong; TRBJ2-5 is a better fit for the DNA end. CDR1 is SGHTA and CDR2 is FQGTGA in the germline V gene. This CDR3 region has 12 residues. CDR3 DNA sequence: TGTGCCAGCAGCTATTATGGGGGGACCCAGTACTTC. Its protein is CASSYYGGTQYF.

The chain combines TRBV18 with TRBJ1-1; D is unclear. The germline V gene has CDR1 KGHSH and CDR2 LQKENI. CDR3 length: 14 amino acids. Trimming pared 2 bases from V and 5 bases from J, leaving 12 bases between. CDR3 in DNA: TGTGCCAGCTCACCAGCGGGTGAAGGGACTGAAGCTTTCTTT. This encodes CASSPAGEGTEAFF.

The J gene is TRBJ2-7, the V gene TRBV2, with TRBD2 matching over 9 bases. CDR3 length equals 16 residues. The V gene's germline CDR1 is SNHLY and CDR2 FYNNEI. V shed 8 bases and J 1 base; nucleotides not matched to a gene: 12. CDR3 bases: TGTGCCAGCTCAATAGGCGGGAGGGCCTCGTCCTACGAGCAGTACTTC. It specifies CASSIGGRASSYEQYF. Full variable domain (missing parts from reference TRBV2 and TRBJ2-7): EPEVTQTPSHQVTQMGQEVILRCVPISNHLYFYWYRQILGQKVEFLVSFYNNEISEKSEIFDDQFSVERPDGSNFTLKIRSTKLEDSAMYFCASSIGGRASSYEQYFGPGTRLTVT.

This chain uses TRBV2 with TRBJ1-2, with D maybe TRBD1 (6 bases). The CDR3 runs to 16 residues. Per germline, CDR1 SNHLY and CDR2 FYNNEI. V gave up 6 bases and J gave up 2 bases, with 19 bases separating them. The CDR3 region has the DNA TGTGCCAGCAGGGAGGTCCAGGGGCCTTCCAACTATGGCTACACCTTC. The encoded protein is CASREVQGPSNYGYTF.

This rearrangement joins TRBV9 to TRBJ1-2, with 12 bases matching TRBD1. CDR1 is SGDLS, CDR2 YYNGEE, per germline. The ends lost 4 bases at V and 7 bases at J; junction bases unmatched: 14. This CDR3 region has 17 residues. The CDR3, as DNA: TGTGCCAGCAGCACCCGGGACAGGGGGCGCGAGTTAACTGGCTACACCTTC. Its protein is CASSTRDRGRELTGYTF. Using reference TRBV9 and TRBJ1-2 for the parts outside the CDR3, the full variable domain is DSGVTQTPKHLITATGQRVTLRCSPRSGDLSVYWYQQSLDQGLQFLIQYYNGEERAKGNILERFSAQQFPDLHSELNLSSLELGDSALYFCASSTRDRGRELTGYTFGSGTRLTVV.

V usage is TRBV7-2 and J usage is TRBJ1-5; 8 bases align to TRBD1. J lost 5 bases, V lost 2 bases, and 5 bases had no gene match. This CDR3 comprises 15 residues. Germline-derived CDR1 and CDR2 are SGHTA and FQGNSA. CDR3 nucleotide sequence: TGTGCCAGCAGCTTAACTGGACAGGGAGATCAGCCCCAGCATTTT. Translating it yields CASSLTGQGDQPQHF. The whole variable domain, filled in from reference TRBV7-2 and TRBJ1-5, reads GAGVSQSPSNKVTEKGKDVELRCDPISGHTALYWYRQSLGQGLEFLIYFQGNSAPDKSGLPSDRFSAERTGGSVSTLTIQRTQQEDSAVYLCASSLTGQGDQPQHFGDGTRLSIL.